The source of this T cell receptor beta chain is a study of blood T cell repertoires in COVID-19. About the research overall: Sources were T cells, B-cell-depleted T cells, or PBMCs; the material itself was cDNA or gDNA.

Germline V gene lookup returns CDR1 SEHNR and CDR2 FQNEAQ (reference sequence). J lost 3 bases, V lost 5 bases, and 5 bases had no gene match. The CDR3 spans 15 residues. Some clones are missing from TCRdb's copy, which holds only in-frame ones; the method was immunoSEQ multiplex PCR. The sample yields tens of thousands of clones, 91% seen once. This rearrangement joins TRBV7-9 to TRBJ2-1, with TRBD2 matching 9 bases. The source of this sequence is a human donor with active COVID-19. The donor label of this sample is uncertain. Material for sequencing was peripheral blood. The CDR3 sequence is CASSQLLAGYNEQFF. The CDR3 DNA is TGTGCCAGCAGCCAATTACTAGCGGGCTACAATGAGCAGTTCTTC.